The rows below give T cell receptor beta chains drawn from one sample of a study of T cells in Graves' hyperthyroidism and ophthalmopathy. TCRdb re-analysed the multiplex PCR reads in MiXCR, keeping a single row per CDR3 protein. The sample lists around 540,000 distinct CDR3 sequences, under 60% occurring once. The sample comprised peripheral blood or thyroid tissue (not recorded which). The receptor source for this set is a woman aged 18-29 years with Graves' hyperthyroidism. The CDR3 runs from the conserved cysteine through the conserved F or W. The D gene is left open where the match is weak. Size is omitted from some rows. Given values are once, few, many or a class for expanded clones.

v_gene: TRBV9; d_gene: .; j_gene: TRBJ1-2; abundance: many; CDR3nt: TGTGCCAGCAGCGTAGGTCCAGCAGCTAACTATGGCTACACCTTC; CDR3aa: CASSVGPAANYGYTF
v_gene: TRBV24-1; d_gene: .; j_gene: TRBJ2-6; abundance: once; CDR3nt: TGTGCCACCAGTGCTAGACGGTCTGGGGCCAACGTCCTGACTTTC; CDR3aa: CATSARRSGANVLTF
v_gene: TRBV5-1; d_gene: .; j_gene: TRBJ1-4; abundance: .; CDR3nt: TGCGCCAGCAGCTCTGGACAGCACTCAACTAATGAAAAACTGTTTTTT; CDR3aa: CASSSGQHSTNEKLFF
v_gene: TRBV7-2; d_gene: .; j_gene: TRBJ2-3; abundance: .; CDR3nt: TGTGCCAGCCAGACAGGATTTAGCACAGATACGCAGTATTTT; CDR3aa: CASQTGFSTDTQYF
v_gene: TRBV11-2; d_gene: TRBD1; j_gene: TRBJ2-5; abundance: few; CDR3nt: TGCGCCAGCACAACCTTGGACAGGGGGTACCAAGAGACCCAGTACTTC; CDR3aa: CASTTLDRGYQETQYF
v_gene: TRBV2; d_gene: TRBD2; j_gene: TRBJ2-5; abundance: .; CDR3nt: TGTGTCAGCAGATACAAAGCGGGAGGGCCTCAAGAGACCCAGTACTTC; CDR3aa: CVSRYKAGGPQETQYF
v_gene: TRBV7-9; d_gene: TRBD2; j_gene: TRBJ2-7; abundance: many; CDR3nt: TGTGCCAGCAGCCCACGGACTAGCGGCTACGAGCAGTACTTC; CDR3aa: CASSPRTSGYEQYF
v_gene: TRBV20-1; d_gene: TRBD2; j_gene: TRBJ2-6; abundance: .; CDR3nt: TGCAGTGCTAGGTTCGGACTAGCGGGTAGTTCTGGGGCCAACGTCCTGACTTTC; CDR3aa: CSARFGLAGSSGANVLTF
v_gene: TRBV27; d_gene: TRBD1; j_gene: TRBJ1-1; abundance: few; CDR3nt: TGTGCCAGCACAACAACCGGGACAGGGAATACTGAAGCTTTCTTT; CDR3aa: CASTTTGTGNTEAFF
v_gene: TRBV12-3/TRBV12-4; d_gene: .; j_gene: TRBJ1-5; abundance: .; CDR3nt: TGTGCCAGCAGTTTCGGACACCGTAGCAATCAGCCCCAGCATTTT; CDR3aa: CASSFGHRSNQPQHF
v_gene: TRBV10-2; d_gene: TRBD1; j_gene: TRBJ1-6; abundance: .; CDR3nt: TGCGCCAGCAGTCAACAGGGGTTGGATGCTTCACCCCTCCACTTT; CDR3aa: CASSQQGLDASPLHF
v_gene: TRBV25-1; d_gene: .; j_gene: TRBJ2-7; abundance: .; CDR3nt: TGTGCCAGCAGTCGGACAGTGGGGAGATCCTACGAGCAGTACTTC; CDR3aa: CASSRTVGRSYEQYF
v_gene: TRBV7-2; d_gene: .; j_gene: TRBJ1-5; abundance: .; CDR3nt: TGTGCCAGCAGCTTAAGGACGGGGGGACAGCCCCAGCATTTT; CDR3aa: CASSLRTGGQPQHF
v_gene: TRBV5-1; d_gene: .; j_gene: TRBJ1-5; abundance: once; CDR3nt: TGCGCCAGCAGAATTGGGGCAGCCCCTCGGACATTT; CDR3aa: CASRIGAAPRTF
v_gene: TRBV7-9; d_gene: .; j_gene: TRBJ2-2; abundance: .; CDR3nt: TGTGCCAGCAGCCAAGTTCCGGGAGTAAACACCGGGGAGCTGTTTTTT; CDR3aa: CASSQVPGVNTGELFF
v_gene: TRBV7-9; d_gene: .; j_gene: TRBJ2-5; abundance: once; CDR3nt: TGTGCCAGCATGCGGGCCCTTCACACGTACTTC; CDR3aa: CASMRALHTYF
v_gene: TRBV7-6; d_gene: TRBD2; j_gene: TRBJ2-7; abundance: .; CDR3nt: TGTGCCAGCAGCTTGGGGGTTTCACGATCACTAGCGGCGGCACCCCAAGCCTACGAGCAGTACTTC; CDR3aa: CASSLGVSRSLAAAPQAYEQYF
v_gene: TRBV29-1; d_gene: TRBD1; j_gene: TRBJ2-7; abundance: .; CDR3nt: TGCAGCGTTGAGGACAGGGGATTTCCCTACGAGCAGTACTTC; CDR3aa: CSVEDRGFPYEQYF
v_gene: TRBV7-8; d_gene: TRBD1; j_gene: TRBJ1-5; abundance: few; CDR3nt: TGTGCCAGCAGCTTTATAGGGGGCAGTCAGCCCCAGCATTTT; CDR3aa: CASSFIGGSQPQHF
v_gene: TRBV7-2; d_gene: .; j_gene: TRBJ1-1; abundance: .; CDR3nt: TGTGCCAGCAGCCGTCCTCTACGGGGGTTTTTTCCTGAAGCTTTCTTT; CDR3aa: CASSRPLRGFFPEAFF
v_gene: TRBV5-1; d_gene: TRBD2; j_gene: TRBJ2-7; abundance: once; CDR3nt: TGCGCCAGCAGCCGTACGAGGGGACTAGAGCCCTACGAGCAGTACTTC; CDR3aa: CASSRTRGLEPYEQYF
v_gene: TRBV7-6; d_gene: TRBD1; j_gene: TRBJ2-5; abundance: many; CDR3nt: TGTGCCAGCAGCAGGACAGGGGGTGGAGAGACCCAGTACTTC; CDR3aa: CASSRTGGGETQYF
v_gene: TRBV29-1; d_gene: .; j_gene: TRBJ1-2; abundance: once; CDR3nt: TGCAGCGGTGCGACAACAACTAACTATGGCTACACCTTC; CDR3aa: CSGATTTNYGYTF
v_gene: TRBV10-1; d_gene: .; j_gene: TRBJ2-5; abundance: .; CDR3nt: TGCGCCAGCAGTGAGTCAACCACTAGCTTCCAAGAGACCCAGTACTTC; CDR3aa: CASSESTTSFQETQYF
v_gene: TRBV11-2; d_gene: .; j_gene: TRBJ1-3; abundance: once; CDR3nt: TGTGCCAGCAGCTTAGTGAAGGGGTCCGGGGCTGGAAACACCATATATTTT; CDR3aa: CASSLVKGSGAGNTIYF
v_gene: TRBV15; d_gene: .; j_gene: TRBJ2-7; abundance: many; CDR3nt: TGTGCCACCAGCCCCAGGGGCCAGCGGGCTACCTACGAGCAGTACTTC; CDR3aa: CATSPRGQRATYEQYF
v_gene: TRBV7-9; d_gene: TRBD1; j_gene: TRBJ2-7; abundance: .; CDR3nt: TGTGCCAGCAAAGGGGACAGGAGCTCCTACGAGCAGTACTTC; CDR3aa: CASKGDRSSYEQYF
v_gene: TRBV9; d_gene: .; j_gene: TRBJ1-4; abundance: .; CDR3nt: TGTGCCAGCAGCGTAGGGTTGTGGGGCGGAACTGAAAAACTGTTTTTT; CDR3aa: CASSVGLWGGTEKLFF
v_gene: TRBV9; d_gene: .; j_gene: TRBJ1-3; abundance: few; CDR3nt: TGTGCCAGCACGTCAGGACGCAGCTCTGGAAACACCATATATTTT; CDR3aa: CASTSGRSSGNTIYF
v_gene: TRBV24-1; d_gene: .; j_gene: TRBJ1-1; abundance: .; CDR3nt: TGTGCCACCAGTGAAAGGGGGGCTGAAGCTTTCTTT; CDR3aa: CATSERGAEAFF
v_gene: TRBV29-1; d_gene: .; j_gene: TRBJ1-2; abundance: many; CDR3nt: TGCAGCGTTGAGGCGGGGTCCTATGGCTACACCTTC; CDR3aa: CSVEAGSYGYTF
v_gene: TRBV25-1; d_gene: TRBD1; j_gene: TRBJ1-1; abundance: few; CDR3nt: TGTGCCAGCAGTGCCCAACCGGGACAGGGGCCATTTAGAACCCTAAACACTGAAGCTTTCTTT; CDR3aa: CASSAQPGQGPFRTLNTEAFF
v_gene: TRBV25-1; d_gene: .; j_gene: TRBJ1-5; abundance: many; CDR3nt: TGTGCCAGCAGTGACAGGGGTTTCAATCAGCCCCAGCATTTT; CDR3aa: CASSDRGFNQPQHF
v_gene: TRBV29-1; d_gene: TRBD2; j_gene: TRBJ2-5; abundance: .; CDR3nt: TGCAGCGTTGAAGGGGACTATCAAGAGACCCAGTACTTC; CDR3aa: CSVEGDYQETQYF
v_gene: TRBV7-2; d_gene: TRBD1; j_gene: TRBJ2-5; abundance: .; CDR3nt: TGTGCCAGCAGCCGGGGACAGAATCAAGAGACCCAGTACTTC; CDR3aa: CASSRGQNQETQYF
v_gene: TRBV6-4; d_gene: .; j_gene: TRBJ1-3; abundance: .; CDR3nt: TGTGCCAGCAGTCACAGGGCTAACTCTGGAAACACCATATATTTT; CDR3aa: CASSHRANSGNTIYF
v_gene: TRBV10-3; d_gene: TRBD1; j_gene: TRBJ2-7; abundance: .; CDR3nt: TGTGCCAGCAGGGGTGGACAGGGGGGTATCGTGCAGTACTTC; CDR3aa: CASRGGQGGIVQYF
v_gene: TRBV5-1; d_gene: TRBD1; j_gene: TRBJ1-4; abundance: few; CDR3nt: TGCGCCAGCACCTCAGGGGGCCGGAATGAAAAACTGTTTTTT; CDR3aa: CASTSGGRNEKLFF
v_gene: TRBV7-4; d_gene: TRBD2; j_gene: TRBJ2-7; abundance: few; CDR3nt: TGTGCCAGCAGGAGTAGCGGGGGGTCCTACGAGCAGTACTTC; CDR3aa: CASRSSGGSYEQYF
v_gene: TRBV10-3; d_gene: .; j_gene: TRBJ2-5; abundance: few; CDR3nt: TGTGCCAGCAGTCCGGGACCGAGGTGGGAGACCCAGTACTTC; CDR3aa: CASSPGPRWETQYF
v_gene: TRBV7-3; d_gene: .; j_gene: TRBJ1-1; abundance: many; CDR3nt: TGTGCCAGCAGCGGCCGAGGTGAAGCTTTCTTT; CDR3aa: CASSGRGEAFF
v_gene: TRBV15; d_gene: TRBD1; j_gene: TRBJ1-3; abundance: .; CDR3nt: TGTGCCACCAGCAGATACAGGGGTTCAAACTATGGCTACACCATATATTTT; CDR3aa: CATSRYRGSNYGYTIYF
v_gene: TRBV10-3; d_gene: .; j_gene: TRBJ1-6; abundance: .; CDR3nt: TGTGCCATCAGTGAGGAACCTAATTCACCCCTCCACTTT; CDR3aa: CAISEEPNSPLHF
v_gene: TRBV7-8; d_gene: TRBD2; j_gene: TRBJ2-7; abundance: few; CDR3nt: TGTGCCAGCAGCTTCGCGGGAGCAAGCTCCTACGAGCAGTACTTC; CDR3aa: CASSFAGASSYEQYF
v_gene: TRBV14; d_gene: .; j_gene: TRBJ2-5; abundance: .; CDR3nt: TGTGCCAGCAGCCAAGAGGTACGGCAAGAGACCCAGTACTTC; CDR3aa: CASSQEVRQETQYF
v_gene: TRBV20-1; d_gene: .; j_gene: TRBJ1-1; abundance: many; CDR3nt: TGCAGTGCTTGTGAAACGAACGCTGAAGCTTTCTTT; CDR3aa: CSACETNAEAFF
v_gene: TRBV5-1; d_gene: .; j_gene: TRBJ2-2; abundance: few; CDR3nt: TGCGCCAGCAGCTTGGTTGTGGAAACCGGGGAGCTGTTTTTT; CDR3aa: CASSLVVETGELFF
v_gene: TRBV10-1; d_gene: .; j_gene: TRBJ1-1; abundance: many; CDR3nt: TGCGCCAGCCCGTGGACAGACACAAGTGAAGCTTTCTTT; CDR3aa: CASPWTDTSEAFF
v_gene: TRBV12-3/TRBV12-4; d_gene: TRBD2; j_gene: TRBJ2-7; abundance: .; CDR3nt: TGTGCCAGCAGTTTACGGGAGGGGGACGAGCAGTACTTC; CDR3aa: CASSLREGDEQYF
v_gene: TRBV9; d_gene: TRBD1; j_gene: TRBJ1-2; abundance: .; CDR3nt: TGTGCCAGCAGCGTTAGGACAGGGAGCGGAGGCTACACCTTC; CDR3aa: CASSVRTGSGGYTF
v_gene: TRBV10-3; d_gene: TRBD1; j_gene: TRBJ2-6; abundance: .; CDR3nt: TGTGTCAGTGCTAGGGACAGGGCTGGGGCCAACGTCCTGACTTTC; CDR3aa: CVSARDRAGANVLTF
v_gene: TRBV16; d_gene: .; j_gene: TRBJ1-2; abundance: .; CDR3nt: TGTGCCAGCAGCCCATCTGGCGATGGCTACACCTTC; CDR3aa: CASSPSGDGYTF
v_gene: TRBV29-1; d_gene: TRBD1; j_gene: TRBJ1-5; abundance: .; CDR3nt: TGCAGCTCAACCCCCCCGGCAGGGCAGGGGGAGACCCAGCATTTT; CDR3aa: CSSTPPAGQGETQHF
v_gene: TRBV19; d_gene: .; j_gene: TRBJ1-1; abundance: .; CDR3nt: TGTGCCAGTCCCGGAGAGCCCCGTGGGACTGAAGCTTTCTTT; CDR3aa: CASPGEPRGTEAFF
v_gene: TRBV7-3; d_gene: .; j_gene: TRBJ1-2; abundance: .; CDR3nt: TGTGCCAGCAGCCCGGGACTAGCGGTGGGCTCCTACACCTTC; CDR3aa: CASSPGLAVGSYTF
v_gene: TRBV29-1; d_gene: .; j_gene: TRBJ1-5; abundance: many; CDR3nt: TGCAGCGTTGCGAATAGCAATCAGCCCCAGCATTTT; CDR3aa: CSVANSNQPQHF
v_gene: TRBV9; d_gene: .; j_gene: TRBJ2-6; abundance: few; CDR3nt: TGTGCCAGCAGCGGGGGAATAGGATCTGGGGCCAACGTCCTGACTTTC; CDR3aa: CASSGGIGSGANVLTF